The 32 T cell receptor beta chains reported below all come from one sample, sequenced in a study of T cells and copy number aberrations in small-cell lung cancer. TCRdb's table, derived via immunoSEQ multiplex PCR, lists solely in-frame clones and lacks some. Of approximately 1,300 clones in the sample, approximately 80% were seen once. Sequenced material: tumor tissue. The receptors originated from a woman between 50 and 59 years old with small cell lung cancer.

The chain has TRBV5-6 and TRBJ1-1; possible D gene TRBD1, 6 bases. The CDR3 sequence is 15 residues long. V was cut by 4 bases and J by 5 bases, with 18 bases left in between. Per germline, CDR1 SGHDT and CDR2 YYEEEE. CDR3 nucleotide sequence: TGTGCCAGCAGCACACAGGGACCCGGTGGAACTGAAGCTTTCTTT. Its translation is CASSTQGPGGTEAFF.

The rearrangement joins TRBV2 to TRBJ2-4, with D possibly being TRBD2 (7 bases). The germline gives CDR1 SNHLY, CDR2 FYNNEI. This CDR3 spans 13 amino acids. The V gene lost 7 bases and the J gene lost 7 bases, with 14 bases spanning the gap. CDR3 bases: TGTGCCAGCACCGTGGGGGGGGCGAACATTCAGTACTTC. As protein: CASTVGGANIQYF.

The chain carries TRBV27 and TRBJ2-2; 7 bases are a match to TRBD1. CDR1 and CDR2 from the germline V gene are MNHEY and SMNVEV (reference sequence). The CDR3 runs to 14 residues. V was clipped by 6 bases and J by 5 bases; unmatched bases: 6. This chain's CDR3 is CASRPTGLTGELFF. The CDR3 DNA sequence: TGTGCCAGCAGGCCGACAGGGTTGACCGGGGAGCTGTTTTTT.

This clone was seen a handful of times. This same CDR3 is encoded by further DNA sequences in the sample. The V gene is TRBV25-1, the J gene TRBJ2-1, with D possibly TRBD1 on 6 matching bases. The CDR3 runs 15 residues. V lost 4 bases and J lost 0, with 10 bases in between. Germline loops: CDR1 MGHDK, CDR2 SYGVNS. The CDR3 nucleotides are TGTGCCAGCAGTGCGGACAGCAACTCCTACAATGAGCAGTTCTTC. This sequence encodes CASSADSNSYNEQFF.

This clone was seen just once. The chain joins TRBV30 to TRBJ1-1; TRBD1 aligns across 9 bases. The germline V gene has CDR1 GTSNPN and CDR2 SVGIG (reference sequence). V was pared by 2 bases and J by 5 bases, with 6 bases of the junction left unmatched. CDR3 length: 14 amino acids. The CDR3, as DNA: TGTGCCTGGAGTTTTACAGGGGGCTGGACTGAAGCTTTCTTT. Translation: CAWSFTGGWTEAFF.

The chain carries TRBV30 and TRBJ2-6, with D tentatively TRBD1 (6 bases). Looked up from germline, CDR1 is GTSNPN and CDR2 is SVGIG (reference sequence). Between the trimmed V and J ends, which lost 5 bases and 2 bases, there was a span of 7 bases. The CDR3 is 13 amino acids. CDR3 residues: CAWRTAGANVLTF. Written as DNA, the CDR3 is TGTGCCTGGCGGACAGCTGGGGCCAACGTCCTGACTTTC.

The chain couples TRBV5-1 to TRBJ1-5; possible D gene TRBD1, 5 bases. The CDR3 is 15 amino acids. Germline loops: CDR1 SGHRS, CDR2 YFSETQ. V lost 4 bases to trimming and J lost 0 bases, with 11 bases between them. This chain's CDR3 is CASSRGTDSNQPQHF. CDR3 coding DNA: TGCGCCAGCAGCCGCGGGACGGATAGCAATCAGCCCCAGCATTTT.

The rearrangement uses TRBV5-4 and TRBJ1-2, with D possibly TRBD1 on 5 matching bases. V was trimmed by 4 bases and J by 6 bases, leaving 13 bases between them. The length of the CDR3 is 13 residues. Germline-derived CDR1 and CDR2 are SGHNT and YYREEE (reference sequence). The CDR3 spells CASSQGVKDGYTF. CDR3 in DNA: TGTGCCAGCAGCCAGGGTGTAAAAGATGGCTACACCTTC.

This clone was found once. The chain uses TRBV27 and TRBJ1-2; 8 bases agree with TRBD1. The CDR3 is 14 amino acids. V shed 3 bases and J 4 bases; nucleotides not matched to a gene: 4. Germline V lookup: CDR1 MNHEY, CDR2 SMNVEV (reference sequence). Here the CDR3 reads CASSLTGEGYGYTF. The DNA for the CDR3 is TGTGCCAGCAGTTTGACAGGGGAGGGCTATGGCTACACCTTC.

This clone was seen once. The V gene is TRBV30, the J gene TRBJ1-6; 8 bases align to TRBD1. The V gene end was trimmed by 0 bases and the J gene end by 5 bases; junction bases not matched to a gene: 3. There are 15 residues in the CDR3. Germline CDR1 and CDR2: GTSNPN and SVGIG (reference sequence). As DNA, the CDR3 is TGTGCCTGGAGTGTCCAGGACAGGGATAATTCACCCCTCCACTTT. Translated, it gives CAWSVQDRDNSPLHF.

This chain connects TRBV12-2 to TRBJ1-2. TRBV12-2 constitutes a pseudogene. The CDR3 is made up of 15 amino acids. The CDR3 loop is CASRLEMDFNYGYTF. The CDR3 DNA follows: TGTGCAAGTCGCTTAGAGATGGACTTCAACTATGGCTACACCTTC.

The chain couples TRBV30 to TRBJ1-2; 9 bases match TRBD1. J gave up 9 bases and V 2 bases, and 10 bases lay outside the gene matches. Germline V gene lookup returns CDR1 GTSNPN and CDR2 SVGIG (reference sequence). The CDR3 runs to 14 residues. The CDR3 region has the DNA TGTGCCTGGAGTACCGGGACAGGGTCAGCTAGCTACACCTTC. It is translated as CAWSTGTGSASYTF.

V and J are TRBV4-2 and TRBJ2-1, with D possibly TRBD1 on 5 matching bases. Per the germline V gene, CDR1 is LGHNA and CDR2 is YNFKEQ. This CDR3 is built from 11 residues. V gave up 4 bases and J gave up 8 bases, with 6 bases separating them. The CDR3 protein is CASSLGDEQFF. The CDR3 DNA reads as TGTGCCAGCAGCCTAGGGGATGAGCAGTTCTTC.

This clone was counted only a few times. This chain uses TRBV30 with TRBJ1-5; 7 bases fit TRBD1. The V gene's germline CDR1 is GTSNPN and CDR2 SVGIG (reference sequence). The CDR3 covers 12 residues. The V segment lost 5 bases and the J segment 5 bases; nucleotides outside the gene matches: 3. This chain's CDR3 is CAWDRDDQPQHF. DNA of the CDR3: TGTGCCTGGGACAGGGACGATCAGCCCCAGCATTTT.

This rearrangement joins TRBV5-1 to TRBJ2-7; D is possibly TRBD1 or TRBD2 (5 bases each). Germline V gene data show CDR1 as SGHRS and CDR2 as YFSETQ. Between the trimmed V and J ends, which lost 4 bases and 9 bases, there was a span of 35 bases. CDR3 length: 19 residues. As DNA, the CDR3 is TGCGCCAGCAGCCCTACCGGGACCCCCTTTGCCAAAATCATCTCAGGGCAGTACTTC. Protein: CASSPTGTPFAKIISGQYF.

The chain employs TRBV29-1 and TRBJ1-4; D perhaps matches TRBD1 (6 bases). The V gene's germline CDR1 is SQVTM and CDR2 ANQGSEA. Trimming took 7 bases from V and 8 from J, leaving 20 bases between them. This CDR3 spans 14 amino acids. CDR3 region: CSAQLPGDGEKLFF. The CDR3 nucleotides are TGCAGCGCCCAACTTCCAGGGGACGGAGAAAAACTGTTTTTT.

Remarks on this clone: One end of the junction is discordant with germline, which a read error may explain. V and J are TRBV30 and TRBJ2-5; perhaps TRBD2 as D (5 bases). This CDR3 comprises 15 residues. Germline V gene data show CDR1 as GTSNPN and CDR2 as SVGIG (reference sequence). This CDR3 is CVWSGLDSPRETQYF. The CDR3, as DNA: TGTGTCTGGAGTGGACTGGACTCACCCCGAGAGACCCAGTACTTC.

This chain uses TRBV29-1 with TRBJ2-1; the D gene is possibly TRBD1 (7 bases). CDR1 and CDR2 (germline): SQVTM, ANQGSEA. This CDR3 contains 13 residues. Deletions cut 3 bases from V and 8 bases from J, with 14 bases between. The CDR3 nucleotides read TGCAGCGTTGAGTTTCAGGGGGGTGATGAGCAGTTCTTC. Its protein is CSVEFQGGDEQFF.

This clone has only one observation. V gene TRBV2 combines with J gene TRBJ2-5; tentatively, D is TRBD2 (7 bases). Deletions cut 3 bases from V and 4 bases from J, with 18 bases between. Germline loops: CDR1 SNHLY, CDR2 FYNNEI. The CDR3 runs to 16 residues. CDR3 sequence reads: CASSEGGAGEGETQYF. The DNA of the CDR3 is TGTGCCAGCAGTGAGGGGGGGGCTGGGGAGGGAGAGACCCAGTACTTC.

This chain connects TRBV5-5 to TRBJ2-7; 12 positions match TRBD1. The CDR3 is 15 amino acids. Germline V gene sequence: CDR1 SGHKS, CDR2 YYEKEE (reference sequence). V dropped 4 bases and J dropped 3; count of bases not matched to a gene: 5. DNA for the CDR3: TGTGCCAGCAGCAACCGGGACAGGGGGCTCTACGAGCAGTACTTC. This codes for CASSNRDRGLYEQYF.

The rearrangement links TRBV28 to TRBJ2-7; the D gene is possibly TRBD1 (6 bases). Germline V gene sequence: CDR1 MDHEN, CDR2 SYDVKM. The V gene lost 4 bases and the J gene lost 4 bases, with 14 bases spanning the gap. The CDR3 is 14 amino acids. The CDR3 DNA sequence: TGTGCCAGCAGTTCATTACAGGGAACGTACGAGCAGTACTTC. Protein sequence: CASSSLQGTYEQYF.

This clone has only one observation. This chain links TRBV2 with TRBJ2-3; D gene ambiguous. Trimming left V 2 bases short and J 2 bases short, with 2 bases between. This CDR3 is built from 12 residues. Germline CDR1 is SNHLY and CDR2 is FYNNEI. This CDR3 is CASSEYTDTQYF. The DNA of the CDR3 is TGTGCCAGCAGTGAATACACAGATACGCAGTATTTT.

The chain joins TRBV11-2 to TRBJ2-7, with TRBD1 identical over 10 bases. V was pared by 5 bases and J by 7 bases, with 14 bases of the junction left unmatched. Germline CDR1 and CDR2: SGHAT and FQNNGV. The CDR3 length is 16 residues. In DNA form, the CDR3 reads TGTGCCAGCAGCCCCAACGCCGGGACAGGGGCAGTTGAGCAGTACTTC. It encodes CASSPNAGTGAVEQYF.

This sequence joins TRBV7-2 and TRBJ2-7; 8 positions agree with TRBD2. This CDR3 contains 14 residues. Germline V CDR1 and CDR2: SGHTA, FQGNSA. Unmatched junction bases numbered 10, after V lost 6 bases and J lost 6 bases. Here the CDR3 reads CASRPPGRGGEQYF. CDR3 DNA: TGTGCCAGCAGGCCCCCGGGACGGGGGGGCGAGCAGTACTTC.

The V gene is TRBV11-2, the J gene TRBJ2-6; a possible D gene is TRBD1 (5 bases). The CDR3 loop spans 19 amino acids. From germline, CDR1 is SGHAT and CDR2 FQNNGV. V lost 6 bases to trimming and J lost 0 bases, with 21 bases between them. The CDR3 spells CASRGPALSGNSGANVLTF. CDR3 DNA: TGTGCCAGCAGGGGGCCGGCCCTCTCAGGGAACTCTGGGGCCAACGTCCTGACTTTC.

The DNA of the CDR3 is TGTGCCAGCAGTATCGGGAACACTGAAGCTTTCTTT. Translating gives CASSIGNTEAFF. V gene TRBV7-9 combines with J gene TRBJ1-1; D is undetermined. The CDR3 is 12 amino acids. Germline lookup yields CDR1 SEHNR and CDR2 FQNEAQ (reference sequence). V was pared by 6 bases and J by 1 base, with 6 bases between.

The chain joins TRBV28 to TRBJ2-5; 7 positions agree with TRBD2. The V gene end was trimmed by 4 bases and the J gene end by 0 bases; junction bases not matched to a gene: 8. The CDR3 has 16 amino acids. Germline CDR1 is MDHEN and CDR2 is SYDVKM. The CDR3 sequence: CASSYYGGGNQETQYF. The DNA for the CDR3 is TGTGCCAGCAGTTATTATGGGGGAGGGAACCAAGAGACCCAGTACTTC.

The V call is TRBV5-1, the J call TRBJ2-1, with D possibly called TRBD1 or TRBD2 (5 bases each). Trimming cost V 3 bases and J 4 bases, with 14 bases left between them. The CDR3 has 15 amino acids. Germline V gene data show CDR1 as SGHRS and CDR2 as YFSETQ. The CDR3, as DNA: TGCGCCAGCAGCTCCCGGGACCCGAGATACAATGAGCAGTTCTTC. This gives the protein CASSSRDPRYNEQFF. Based on the CDR3 plus reference TRBV5-1 and TRBJ2-1, the full variable domain is KAGVTQTPRYLIKTRGQQVTLSCSPISGHRSVSWYQQTPGQGLQFLFEYFSETQRNKGNFPGRFSGRQFSNSRSEMNVSTLELGDSALYLCASSSRDPRYNEQFFGPGTRLTVL.

In its sample, this clone was seen a few times. The chain employs TRBV19 and TRBJ1-1; 9 bases fit TRBD1. The CDR3 loop spans 14 amino acids. Germline-derived CDR1 and CDR2 are LNHDA and SQIVND (reference sequence). The junction had 2 bases not matched to a gene; V was cut back by 6 bases and J by 0 bases. CDR3 amino acids: CASRGTGLNTEAFF. CDR3 coding DNA: TGTGCCAGTAGAGGGACAGGGCTGAACACTGAAGCTTTCTTT.

The chain links TRBV6-1 to TRBJ2-7; D might be TRBD1 or TRBD2, each matching 5 bases. The V end lost 10 bases, the J end lost 0 bases, and 13 bases lay between the germline ends. The CDR3 is 13 residues long. From germline, CDR1 is MNHNS and CDR2 SASEGT. The CDR3 nucleotides read TGTGCCACCCAATCTGGGACCTCCTACGAGCAGTACTTC. It is translated as CATQSGTSYEQYF.

The V and J genes are TRBV30 and TRBJ2-7; 7 bases match TRBD1. Trimming cost V 5 bases and J 6 bases; bases outside gene matches: 7. This CDR3 comprises 12 residues. Germline CDR1 is GTSNPN and CDR2 is SVGIG (reference sequence). CDR3 protein: CAWRQGKSEQYF. The CDR3 region has the DNA TGTGCCTGGCGACAGGGCAAGAGCGAGCAGTACTTC.

This chain connects TRBV5-6 to TRBJ2-7; D is uncertain. The CDR3 sequence is 15 residues long. V lost 4 bases to trimming and J lost 2 bases, with 16 bases between them. Germline V CDR1 and CDR2: SGHDT, YYEEEE. CDR3 residues: CASSQSGGDPYEQYF. In DNA form, the CDR3 reads TGTGCCAGCAGCCAATCTGGCGGCGATCCCTACGAGCAGTACTTC.